These 2 T cell receptor beta chains were all obtained from the same sample, sequenced in a study of response to subunit inactivated influenza vaccine. Each CDR3 protein is one row after TCRdb ran MiXCR on the RT-PCR reads. The data hold about 480,000 distinct CDR3 sequences, with under 15% observed a single time. The sequences come from PBMCs from blood, collected about 40 days after vaccination. These receptors originate from a man aged 50 or older who received an inactivated influenza vaccine.

This clonotype was counted between two and nine times. The rearrangement links TRBV7-2 to TRBJ2-7; no definite D call. The CDR3 is 15 amino acids. The germline V gene encodes CDR1 SGHTA and CDR2 FQGNSA. The ends were cut back, 2 bases at V and 6 bases at J, with 17 bases in the middle. CDR3 in DNA: TGTGCCAGCAGCTTATCGCGCCTGGCTATGGGCGAGCAGTACTTC. Translation: CASSLSRLAMGEQYF.

J is TRBJ1-6 and V is TRBV30; D is ambiguous. Germline loops: CDR1 GTSNPN, CDR2 SVGIG (reference sequence). This CDR3 region has 13 residues. Trimming took off 2 bases at V and 3 bases at J, with 5 bases between the two ends. CDR3 region: CAWSNSYNSPLHF. The CDR3 DNA reads TGTGCCTGGAGTAACAGCTATAATTCACCCCTCCACTTT.